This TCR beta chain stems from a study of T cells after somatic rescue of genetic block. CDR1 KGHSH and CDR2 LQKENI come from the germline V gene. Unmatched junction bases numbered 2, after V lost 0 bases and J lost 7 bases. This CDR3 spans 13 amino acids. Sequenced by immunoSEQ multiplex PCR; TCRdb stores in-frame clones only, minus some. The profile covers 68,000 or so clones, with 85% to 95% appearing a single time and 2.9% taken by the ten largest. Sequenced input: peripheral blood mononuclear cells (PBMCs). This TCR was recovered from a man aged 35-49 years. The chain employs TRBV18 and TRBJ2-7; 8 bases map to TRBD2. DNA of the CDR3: TGTGCCAGCTCACCACCAGCGGGAGATGAGCAGTACTTC. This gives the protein CASSPPAGDEQYF. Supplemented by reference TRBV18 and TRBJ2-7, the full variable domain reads NAGVMQNPRHLVRRRGQEARLRCSPMKGHSHVYWYRQLPEEGLKFMVYLQKENIIDESGMPKERFSAEFPKEGPSILRIQQVVRGDSAAYFCASSPPAGDEQYFGPGTRLTVT.